A selection of T cell receptor beta chains follows, all from one sample in a study of T cell clones after liver transplantation. Repertoires were generated with immunoSEQ multiplex PCR, while TCRdb's copy carries only in-frame clones and drops some. The table records 70,000 to 95,000 clones, roughly 85% of them present only once. The source was CD4+ T cells from blood, collected at the 22-month timepoint. The receptors shown here come from a human patient who received a liver transplant. Some T cells may be transferred from the graft donor. Each CDR3 is given with its conserved first and last residue. D genes are given only for firm matches. The listing skips clone size in some rows; elsewhere it reads once, few, many or a size class.

V: TRBV6-6; D: NA; J: TRBJ2-2; size: NA; CDR3: CASSYTLLTGELFF; DNA: TGTGCCAGCAGTTATACACTTCTCACCGGGGAGCTGTTTTTT
V: TRBV7-2; D: NA; J: TRBJ2-7; size: NA; CDR3: CASSFVGTGSNEQYF; DNA: TGTGCCAGCAGCTTCGTTGGTACAGGGAGCAACGAGCAGTACTTC
V: TRBV2; D: NA; J: TRBJ2-5; size: NA; CDR3: CASSEARGSKETQYF; DNA: TGTGCCAGCAGTGAAGCGCGTGGTAGTAAAGAGACCCAGTACTTC
V: TRBV28; D: NA; J: TRBJ2-3; size: NA; CDR3: CASRGIGDTQYF; DNA: TGTGCCAGCAGGGGTATAGGGGATACGCAGTATTTT
V: TRBV5-6; D: NA; J: TRBJ2-1; size: NA; CDR3: CASSLWVSSYNEQFF; DNA: TGTGCCAGCAGCTTGTGGGTTAGCTCCTACAATGAGCAGTTCTTC
V: TRBV6-1; D: TRBD1; J: TRBJ1-4; size: few; CDR3: CASTAQGREKLFF; DNA: TGTGCCAGCACCGCACAGGGGCGTGAAAAACTGTTTTTT
V: TRBV10-3; D: NA; J: TRBJ1-3; size: NA; CDR3: CAISPQGIGARAGNTIYF; DNA: TGTGCCATCAGCCCACAGGGAATTGGGGCGAGGGCTGGAAACACCATATATTTT
V: TRBV7-2; D: TRBD2; J: TRBJ2-1; size: NA; CDR3: CASSSGLAGGSDEQFF; DNA: TGTGCCAGCAGCTCGGGACTAGCGGGAGGCTCGGATGAGCAGTTCTTC
V: TRBV11-3; D: NA; J: TRBJ2-2; size: once; CDR3: CASSFGQIAGELFF; DNA: TGTGCCAGCAGCTTCGGACAGATTGCCGGGGAGCTGTTTTTT
V: TRBV6-1; D: NA; J: TRBJ1-2; size: NA; CDR3: CASNKGNYGYTF; DNA: TGTGCCAGCAACAAGGGTAACTATGGCTACACCTTC
V: TRBV5-1; D: TRBD1; J: TRBJ1-4; size: NA; CDR3: CASSGDSSNEKLFF; DNA: TGCGCCAGCAGCGGGGACAGCTCTAATGAAAAACTGTTTTTT
V: TRBV25-1; D: TRBD1; J: TRBJ2-3; size: NA; CDR3: CASSERGQGAEDTQYF; DNA: TGTGCCAGCAGTGAACGGGGACAGGGGGCGGAAGATACGCAGTATTTT
V: TRBV5-4; D: NA; J: TRBJ1-4; size: NA; CDR3: CASSAGGEKLFF; DNA: TGTGCCAGCAGCGCCGGGGGTGAAAAACTGTTTTTT
V: TRBV5-1; D: NA; J: TRBJ2-2; size: NA; CDR3: CASSAQGSGELFF; DNA: TGCGCCAGCAGCGCGCAGGGGTCCGGGGAGCTGTTTTTT
V: TRBV5-1; D: NA; J: TRBJ2-5; size: NA; CDR3: CASSWSGAYQETQYF; DNA: TGCGCCAGCAGCTGGAGTGGGGCGTACCAAGAGACCCAGTACTTC
V: TRBV10-1; D: NA; J: TRBJ1-2; size: NA; CDR3: CASSDGYTF; DNA: TGCGCCAGCAGCGATGGCTACACCTTC
V: TRBV28; D: TRBD1; J: TRBJ1-1; size: NA; CDR3: CASSFSGGTEAFF; DNA: TGTGCCAGCAGTTTCTCAGGGGGGACTGAAGCTTTCTTT
V: TRBV7-2; D: NA; J: TRBJ1-1; size: NA; CDR3: CASSLDRDSEAFF; DNA: TGTGCCAGCAGCTTAGATAGGGACTCTGAAGCTTTCTTT
V: TRBV2; D: NA; J: TRBJ1-1; size: NA; CDR3: CASSEEGQGTEAFF; DNA: TGTGCCAGCAGTGAAGAAGGGCAGGGAACTGAAGCTTTCTTT
V: TRBV7-7; D: TRBD2; J: TRBJ2-2; size: NA; CDR3: CATQRERGTGELFF; DNA: TGTGCTACCCAGCGGGAGCGGGGCACCGGGGAGCTGTTTTTT
V: TRBV7-9; D: NA; J: TRBJ2-4; size: NA; CDR3: CASSLLSNDLQYF; DNA: TGTGCCAGCAGCTTACTCTCTAACGACCTTCAGTACTTC
V: TRBV7-6; D: TRBD1; J: TRBJ1-2; size: NA; CDR3: CASSSGQGFGYTF; DNA: TGTGCCAGCAGCTCGGGACAGGGGTTTGGCTACACCTTC
V: TRBV5-1; D: NA; J: TRBJ2-6; size: NA; CDR3: CASSLQDSGANVLTF; DNA: TGCGCCAGCAGCTTGCAGGACTCTGGGGCCAACGTCCTGACTTTC
V: TRBV6-6; D: NA; J: TRBJ1-4; size: NA; CDR3: CASSYTRGEGNEKLFF; DNA: TGTGCCAGCAGTTACACACGGGGGGAGGGTAATGAAAAACTGTTTTTT
V: TRBV19; D: NA; J: TRBJ2-7; size: few; CDR3: CASSIVGYEQYF; DNA: TGTGCCAGTAGTATAGTGGGGTACGAGCAGTACTTC
V: TRBV11-3; D: TRBD2; J: TRBJ2-1; size: NA; CDR3: CASSAGTTTYNEQFF; DNA: TGTGCCAGCAGCGCCGGGACTACCACCTACAATGAGCAGTTCTTC
V: TRBV10-3; D: NA; J: TRBJ2-2; size: once; CDR3: CAISGRGPQNTGELFF; DNA: TGTGCCATCAGTGGCCGGGGCCCTCAGAACACCGGGGAGCTGTTTTTT
V: TRBV7-3; D: NA; J: TRBJ2-1; size: NA; CDR3: CASSLTRSNEQFF; DNA: TGTGCCAGCAGCTTAACCAGGTCCAATGAGCAGTTCTTC
V: TRBV19; D: TRBD1; J: TRBJ2-2; size: few; CDR3: CASRTGGTGELFF; DNA: TGTGCCAGTAGGACAGGGGGCACCGGGGAGCTGTTTTTT